These 21 T cell receptor beta chains came from one sample sequenced in a study of molecular identifiers for immune sequencing clone quantification. A single record per CDR3 protein comes from TCRdb applying MiXCR to the PCR reads. The repertoire holds about 510,000 distinct CDR3 sequences, roughly 24% seen once, with about 0.75% in the top ten. The sequenced material came from naive CD8+ T cells from blood, with Jurkat cell RNA spiked in. Subset noted: FACS-sorted CD8+CD4-CCR7+CD45RA+ naive T cells. These receptors were taken from a human donor in good health. Some libraries in this study had Jurkat cell RNA spiked in.

This clonotype came up many times. The chain recombines TRBV5-6 with TRBJ1-1; a weak D match, TRBD1 (5 bases). V was clipped by 0 bases and J by 6 bases, with 21 bases between them. From germline, CDR1 is SGHDT and CDR2 YYEEEE. This CDR3 has 17 residues. The CDR3 DNA sequence: TGTGCCAGCAGCTTGGAGGGGACGCCTACCCCGGGGGCTGAAGCTTTCTTT. This codes for CASSLEGTPTPGAEAFF.

This clonotype has at least ten counts. Germline is not matched at one junction end, which may reflect a read error. The CDR3 DNA reads TGTGCCAGTAGCTCAGGGTCAGATACGCAGTATTTT. This sequence encodes CASSSGSDTQYF. This rearrangement joins TRBV5-6 to TRBJ2-3, with D possibly TRBD1 on 5 matching bases. Germline assignment: CDR1 SGHDT and CDR2 YYEEEE. This CDR3 region has 12 residues.

This clonotype has a handful of counts. The V call is TRBV12-3 or TRBV12-4, the J call TRBJ1-2, with 12 bases that match TRBD1. This CDR3 comprises 17 residues. V was clipped by 5 bases and J by 4 bases; unmatched bases: 11. The CDR3 loop is CASSPDGTGGVGYGYTF. CDR3 DNA: TGTGCCAGCAGTCCAGACGGGACAGGGGGCGTGGGCTATGGCTACACCTTC.

A note on this clonotype: Being one base from a much bigger clone, this may be a read error. V gene TRBV12-3 or TRBV12-4 combines with J gene TRBJ1-2; the D is unclear. Trimming left V 5 bases short and J 7 bases short, with 14 bases between. The length of the CDR3 is 13 residues. In DNA, the CDR3 is TGTGCCAGCAGTCCCTCCTGTGGGCGTGGCTACACCTTC. Protein product: CASSPSCGRGYTF.

The DNA of the CDR3 is TGTGCCAGTAGTATATCAGGAATGGGTCAGCTGTTTTTT. Translating gives CASSISGMGQLFF. The chain couples TRBV19 to TRBJ2-2; D not certain. Between the trimmed V and J ends, which lost 2 bases and 12 bases, there was a span of 13 bases. Per the germline V gene, CDR1 is LNHDA and CDR2 is SQIVND (reference sequence). The CDR3 length is 13 residues.

This clonotype has a handful of counts. The V call is TRBV3-1, the J call TRBJ2-7; 7 nucleotides align to TRBD1. Trimming took 3 bases from V and 2 from J; bases not matched to a gene: 7. The CDR3 consists of 15 residues. Germline CDR1 and CDR2: LGHDT and YNNKEL (reference sequence). The CDR3 bases are TGTGCCAGCAGCCATTACCGACAGGGAGCCTACGAGCAGTACTTC. Its protein is CASSHYRQGAYEQYF.

This clonotype was counted a few times. The chain couples TRBV6-1 to TRBJ1-5; weak D call: TRBD1 (5 bases). CDR3 length equals 15 residues. From germline, CDR1 is MNHNS and CDR2 SASEGT. V was shortened by 2 bases and J by 0 bases, with 8 bases between the two germline ends. The CDR3 region is CASSEWGGSNQPQHF. The CDR3 region has the DNA TGTGCCAGCAGTGAATGGGGGGGTAGCAATCAGCCCCAGCATTTT.

This clonotype was counted only a few times. The chain links TRBV10-3 to TRBJ2-5; tentatively, D is TRBD2 (6 bases). This CDR3 is 15 amino acids long. V gave up 0 bases and J gave up 7 bases, with 15 bases separating them. Germline CDR1 and CDR2: ENHRY and SYGVKD. CDR3 residues: CAISESLGSGATQYF. CDR3 nucleotides: TGTGCCATCAGTGAGTCGTTGGGGTCGGGAGCGACCCAGTACTTC.

This clonotype was counted at least ten times. This chain joins TRBV13 and TRBJ1-1; D unclear. V gave up 5 bases and J gave up 0 bases, with 13 bases separating them. The CDR3 covers 15 residues. Germline loops: CDR1 PRHDT, CDR2 FYEKMQ (reference sequence). The CDR3 protein is CASSLQPTMNTEAFF. The CDR3 nucleotides read TGTGCCAGCAGCCTCCAGCCCACCATGAACACTGAAGCTTTCTTT.

The sample holds many counts of this clonotype. The chain employs TRBV28 and TRBJ1-1, with D unclear. The V gene lost 5 bases and the J gene lost 8 bases, with 9 bases spanning the gap. In germline, CDR1 is MDHEN, CDR2 SYDVKM. CDR3 length: 11 residues. CDR3 coding DNA: TGTGCCAGCAGTCCCCATCAGGAAGCTTTCTTT. Translating it yields CASSPHQEAFF. Based on the CDR3 plus reference TRBV28 and TRBJ1-1, the full variable domain is DVKVTQSSRYLVKRTGEKVFLECVQDMDHENMFWYRQDPGLGLRLIYFSYDVKMKEKGDIPEGYSVSREKKERFSLILESASTNQTSMYLCASSPHQEAFFGQGTRLTVV.

This chain joins TRBV20-1 and TRBJ1-1; D remains unclear. The V gene's germline CDR1 is DFQATT and CDR2 SNEGSKA (reference sequence). There are 13 residues in the CDR3. Trimming removed 0 bases at V and 0 bases at J, with 5 bases between. This chain's CDR3 is CSARDLMNTEAFF. The CDR3 region has the DNA TGCAGTGCTAGAGATCTAATGAACACTGAAGCTTTCTTT.

With regard to this clonotype: The junction differs from germline at one of its ends, possibly a read error. V usage is TRBV7-9 and J usage is TRBJ2-5, with D perhaps matching TRBD2 (5 bases). CDR3 size: 13 residues. Germline CDR1 SEHNR, CDR2 FQNEAQ (reference sequence). For the CDR3, the DNA is TGTGCCAGCGGAGAGACTATCCAAGAGCCCCAGTACTTC. Its translation: CASGETIQEPQYF.

The chain uses TRBV24-1 and TRBJ1-5; D unresolved. Germline assignment: CDR1 KGHDR and CDR2 SFDVKD. Trimming pared 4 bases from V and 4 bases from J, leaving 7 bases between. CDR3 size: 13 residues. The CDR3 is CATSERLNQPQHF. The CDR3 nucleotides are TGTGCCACCAGTGAGAGATTAAATCAGCCCCAGCATTTT.

V gene TRBV28 combines with J gene TRBJ2-3, with 9 bases that match TRBD2. V gave up 3 bases and J gave up 5 bases; unmatched junction bases: 18. The germline gives CDR1 MDHEN, CDR2 SYDVKM. This CDR3 spans 19 amino acids. The CDR3 bases are TGTGCCAGCAGTTTCCCCGGGGCTAGCGGGACGTCAGACATAGATACGCAGTATTTT. Protein sequence: CASSFPGASGTSDIDTQYF.

Comment on this clonotype: A much larger clone lies a single base off, so this may be a read error. This chain links TRBV6-2 or TRBV6-3 with TRBJ1-1; D remains unclear. CDR3 length: 14 residues. CDR1 and CDR2 from the germline V gene are MNHEY and SVGEGT. The CDR3 DNA follows: TGTGCCAGCAGTTATCACTCCATGAACACTGAAGCTCTCTTT. Its translation: CASSYHSMNTEALF.

This clonotype was counted only a few times. V and J are TRBV2 and TRBJ1-5, with 9 bases lining up with TRBD1. The CDR3 consists of 14 residues. In germline, CDR1 is SNHLY, CDR2 FYNNEI. V shed 4 bases, J shed 7 bases, and the junction held 5 bases outside the gene matches. CDR3 sequence: CASSAQGARQPQHF. DNA for the CDR3: TGTGCCAGCAGTGCACAGGGGGCACGACAGCCCCAGCATTTT.

For this clonotype: This sequence may be a read error, since a much larger clone differs from it by one base. The rearrangement uses TRBV6-2 or TRBV6-3 and TRBJ1-1; D gene uncertain. Germline V lookup: CDR1 MNHEY, CDR2 SVGEGT. V gave up 0 bases and J gave up 7 bases, with 9 bases separating them. This CDR3 has 13 amino acids. Written as DNA, the CDR3 is TGTGCCAGCAGTTACTCCGGATACATTGAAGCTTTCTTT. This gives the protein CASSYSGYIEAFF.

This clonotype was counted ten times or more. This chain uses TRBV6-2 or TRBV6-3 with TRBJ2-7, with D unresolved. V was pared by 1 base and J by 5 bases, with 6 bases between. The CDR3 runs 12 residues. Looked up from germline, CDR1 is MNHEY and CDR2 is SVGEGT. The CDR3 spells CASSYLGHEQYF. Written as DNA, the CDR3 is TGTGCCAGCAGTTACTTGGGCCACGAGCAGTACTTC.

The chain carries TRBV7-2 and TRBJ2-1; TRBD2 matches at 8 bases. With 11 bases clipped from V and 16 bases from J, the junction kept 19 bases outside the gene matches. Germline CDR1 SGHTA, CDR2 FQGNSA. The CDR3 is 13 amino acids. For the CDR3, the DNA is TGTGCCCTCCGGCCTAGCGGGTCCAATGAGCCATTCTTC. Translating gives CALRPSGSNEPFF.

To note about this clonotype: Since a much larger clone is just one base distant, this may be a read error. The chain couples TRBV9 to TRBJ2-3; possible D gene TRBD1, 6 bases. This CDR3 has 15 amino acids. The germline V gene encodes CDR1 SGDLS and CDR2 YYNGEE. The CDR3 DNA is TGTGCCAGCAGCTCTCGACAGGATAGCATAGATACGCAGTATTTT. Protein sequence: CASSSRQDSIDTQYF. Full variable domain (remainder filled in from reference TRBV9 and TRBJ2-3): DSGVTQTPKHLITATGQRVTLRCSPRSGDLSVYWYQQSLDQGLQFLIQYYNGEERAKGNILERFSAQQFPDLHSELNLSSLELGDSALYFCASSSRQDSIDTQYFGPGTRLTVL.

The chain is built from TRBV11-2 and TRBJ2-1; D is possibly TRBD2 (7 bases). The CDR3 consists of 17 residues. Trimming removed 5 bases at V and 7 bases at J, with 24 bases between. Germline V lookup: CDR1 SGHAT, CDR2 FQNNGV. CDR3 in amino acids: CASSPTRGGFGSNEQFF. DNA for the CDR3: TGTGCCAGCAGCCCAACTAGGGGGGGGTTCGGTTCTAATGAGCAGTTCTTC.